These T cell receptor beta chains were read from a single sample in a study of blood T cell repertoires in COVID-19. Only in-frame clones appear in the TCRdb table, and some are missing; sequencing was by immunoSEQ multiplex PCR. Of a few hundred thousand clones in the sample, approximately 83% were seen once. The specimen was PBMCs or T cells enriched from blood (not recorded which). The receptors shown here come from a woman aged 55-70 years who had recovered from COVID-19. Both conserved end residues are part of each CDR3. Fields, in order: clone size, V gene, CDR3 length, J gene, CDR3 protein. Rows give clone size only sometimes, using once, few, many, or a class for an expanded clone.

few,TRBV29-1,14,TRBJ1-5,CSVSDRGIGQPQHF
.,TRBV6-5,14,TRBJ2-7,CASRRTDSSYEQYF
few,TRBV5-1,17,TRBJ2-2,CASSLQRTGGAAGELFF
.,TRBV19,15,TRBJ2-2,CASLRAGGYTGELFF
.,TRBV6-5,14,TRBJ1-1,CASTIATGNTEAFF
few,TRBV5-5,15,TRBJ1-2,CASTSQLTGTYGYTF
.,TRBV11-2,12,TRBJ2-5,CASSARQETQYF
.,TRBV5-4,15,TRBJ2-1,CASSPETSSYNEQFF
.,TRBV4-3,13,TRBJ1-1,CASSRTGRTEAFF
.,TRBV28,14,TRBJ2-1,CAYADGTSGRQQFF
once,TRBV5-1,12,TRBJ1-2,CASSLASGDYTF
.,TRBV3-1/TRBV3-2,16,TRBJ2-5,CASSQVVRTSGRTQYF
.,TRBV5-4,13,TRBJ1-4,CASSLASRGELFF
few,TRBV7-9,13,TRBJ1-2,CASSATPGDGYTF
.,TRBV7-2,15,TRBJ1-2,CASSYLSGGNYGYTF
.,TRBV6-5,14,TRBJ2-2,CASSPIAESGELFF
.,TRBV6-6,15,TRBJ1-2,CASSYSTGAGYGYTF
.,TRBV5-4,13,TRBJ2-4,CAFMPGGRGIQYF
.,TRBV5-4,15,TRBJ1-5,CASSLGQWGNQPQHF
.,TRBV5-1,14,TRBJ2-7,CASRPSMDTYEQYF
.,TRBV28,13,TRBJ1-5,CASSSTGTQPQHF
.,TRBV7-2,16,TRBJ2-5,CASSQGTGWGQETQYF
.,TRBV12-3/TRBV12-4,13,TRBJ2-1,CASRKAGFDEQFF
.,TRBV4-1,13,TRBJ1-2,CASSPGQNYGYTF
.,TRBV5-1,14,TRBJ2-7,CASSLDGSTYEQYF
.,TRBV3-1/TRBV3-2,14,TRBJ2-2,CASSLQGAGGELFF
.,TRBV5-4,15,TRBJ1-6,CASSTGVSSNSPLHF
.,TRBV9,16,TRBJ1-2,CASSVGRGEGIYGYTF
few,TRBV28,16,TRBJ1-4,CASSPRTVHGNEKLFF
.,TRBV10-3,14,TRBJ1-2,CATGDGRGYYGYTF
.,TRBV9,15,TRBJ1-3,CASSARDSSGNTIYF
.,TRBV29-1,13,TRBJ1-1,CSVRNSLNTEAFF
.,TRBV10-3,13,TRBJ1-2,CAISGGRGYGYTF
.,TRBV7-9,14,TRBJ1-4,CASSQDRGGEKLFF
.,TRBV5-6,17,TRBJ1-6,CASSLAGRASYNSPLHF
.,TRBV19,17,TRBJ2-7,CASSMASGSPSSYEQYF
.,TRBV7-3,13,TRBJ2-1,CASSRDRDNEQFF
.,TRBV28,14,TRBJ1-2,CASRGQASNYGYTF
.,TRBV19,14,TRBJ1-4,CASSIRRDNEKLFF
.,TRBV29-1,13,TRBJ1-1,CSVSGQMNTEAFF
.,TRBV27,20,TRBJ2-1,CASSPSFPHEWGGQMNEQFF
few,TRBV19,14,TRBJ1-5,CASSGRQGNQPQHF
.,TRBV7-9,15,TRBJ2-5,CASSFGVAGVETQYF
.,TRBV18,13,TRBJ1-1,CASSSGMGTEAFF
.,TRBV12-5,16,TRBJ1-2,CARGVGGDRINYGYTF
.,TRBV3-1/TRBV3-2,19,TRBJ1-6,CASSQDSRVTLGGNSPLHF
.,TRBV6-5,16,TRBJ2-4,CASSYTGEMAKNIQYF
once,TRBV13,12,TRBJ2-7,CASSEDRGKQYF
few,TRBV3-1/TRBV3-2,16,TRBJ2-1,CASSPTTSGRQGEQFF
.,TRBV18,15,TRBJ2-3,CASSPLAVSTDTQYF
few,TRBV7-9,14,TRBJ1-1,CASSLSGGHADAFF
.,TRBV3-1/TRBV3-2,16,TRBJ2-1,CASSQEGGRRYNEQFF
once,TRBV18,15,TRBJ2-7,CASSPRTGTAYEQYF
.,TRBV5-8,14,TRBJ1-5,CASSLMGDNQPQHF
.,TRBV7-9,14,TRBJ2-1,CASSTSGSDNEQFF
.,TRBV29-1,12,TRBJ2-7,CSVDGTDYEQYF
.,TRBV12-3/TRBV12-4,13,TRBJ1-2,CASTPRGGYGYTF
.,TRBV5-1,16,TRBJ1-4,CASSLYGQGTNEKLFF